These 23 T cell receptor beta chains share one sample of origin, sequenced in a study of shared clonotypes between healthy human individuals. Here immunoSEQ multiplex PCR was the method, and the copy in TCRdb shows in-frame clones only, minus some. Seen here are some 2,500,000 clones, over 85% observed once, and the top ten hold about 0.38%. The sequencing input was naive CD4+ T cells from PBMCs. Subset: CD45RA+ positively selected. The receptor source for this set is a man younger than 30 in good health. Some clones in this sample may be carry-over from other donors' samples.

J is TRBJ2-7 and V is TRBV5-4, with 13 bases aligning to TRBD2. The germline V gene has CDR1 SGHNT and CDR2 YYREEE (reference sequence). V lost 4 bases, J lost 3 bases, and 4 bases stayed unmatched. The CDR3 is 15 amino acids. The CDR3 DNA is TGTGCCAGCAGCAAGGGGACTAGCGGGGACTACGAGCAGTACTTC. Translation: CASSKGTSGDYEQYF.

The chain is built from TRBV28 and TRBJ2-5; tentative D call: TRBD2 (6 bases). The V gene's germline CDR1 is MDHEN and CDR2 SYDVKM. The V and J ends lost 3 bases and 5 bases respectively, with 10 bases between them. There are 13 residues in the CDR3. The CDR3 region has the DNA TGTGCCAGCAGTTTTCCGGGAGACGAGACCCAGTACTTC. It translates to CASSFPGDETQYF.

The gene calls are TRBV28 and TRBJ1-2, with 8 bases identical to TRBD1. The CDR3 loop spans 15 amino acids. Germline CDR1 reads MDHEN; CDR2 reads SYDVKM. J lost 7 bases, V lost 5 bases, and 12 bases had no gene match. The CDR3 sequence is CASSTPGQEPFGYTF. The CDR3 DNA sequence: TGTGCCAGCAGTACTCCGGGACAGGAACCTTTTGGCTACACCTTC.

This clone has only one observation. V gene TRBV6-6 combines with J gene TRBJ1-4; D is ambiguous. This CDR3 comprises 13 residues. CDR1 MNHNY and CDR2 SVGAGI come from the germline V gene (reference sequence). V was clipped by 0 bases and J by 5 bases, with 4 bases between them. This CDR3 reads CASSYSKNEKLFF. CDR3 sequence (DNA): TGTGCCAGCAGTTACTCGAAGAATGAAAAACTGTTTTTT.

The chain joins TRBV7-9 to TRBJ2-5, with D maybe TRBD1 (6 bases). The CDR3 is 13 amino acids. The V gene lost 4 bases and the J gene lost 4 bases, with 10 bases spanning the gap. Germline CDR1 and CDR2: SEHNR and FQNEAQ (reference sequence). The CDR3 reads CASSSGEGETQYF. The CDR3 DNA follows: TGTGCCAGCAGCTCAGGGGAAGGAGAGACCCAGTACTTC.

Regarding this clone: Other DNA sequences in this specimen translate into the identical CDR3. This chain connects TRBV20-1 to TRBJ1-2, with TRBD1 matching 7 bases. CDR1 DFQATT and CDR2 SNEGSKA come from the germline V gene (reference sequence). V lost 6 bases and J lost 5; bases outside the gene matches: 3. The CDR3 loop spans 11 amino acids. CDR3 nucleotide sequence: TGCAGTGCCGGGACAGCTTATGGCTACACCTTC. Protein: CSAGTAYGYTF.

The CDR3 here is CASGSLLAKNIQYF. In DNA form, the CDR3 reads TGTGCCAGCGGGTCTTTACTAGCCAAAAACATTCAGTACTTC. V gene TRBV27 combines with J gene TRBJ2-4; D unresolved. Trimming pared 8 bases from V and 0 bases from J, leaving 11 bases between. Germline CDR1 reads MNHEY; CDR2 reads SMNVEV (reference sequence). There are 14 residues in the CDR3.

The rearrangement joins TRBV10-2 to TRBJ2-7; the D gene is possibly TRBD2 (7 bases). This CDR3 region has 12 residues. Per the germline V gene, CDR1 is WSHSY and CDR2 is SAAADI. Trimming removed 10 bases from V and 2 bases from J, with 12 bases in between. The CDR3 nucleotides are TGCGCCACTAGGGGGGGAACCTACGAGCAGTACTTC. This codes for CATRGGTYEQYF.

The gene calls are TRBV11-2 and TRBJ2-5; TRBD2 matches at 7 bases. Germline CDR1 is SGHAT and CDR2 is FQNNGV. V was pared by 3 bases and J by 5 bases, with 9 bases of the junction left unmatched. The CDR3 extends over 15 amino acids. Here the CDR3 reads CASSLRGSVMETQYF. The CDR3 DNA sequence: TGTGCCAGCAGCTTGCGGGGGTCCGTTATGGAGACCCAGTACTTC.

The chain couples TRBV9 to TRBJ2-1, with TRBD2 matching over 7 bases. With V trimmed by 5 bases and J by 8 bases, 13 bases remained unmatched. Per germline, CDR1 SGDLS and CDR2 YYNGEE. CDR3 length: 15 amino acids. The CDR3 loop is CASRASGNLRDEQFF. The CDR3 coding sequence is TGTGCCAGCAGGGCCAGCGGGAATCTAAGGGATGAGCAGTTCTTC.

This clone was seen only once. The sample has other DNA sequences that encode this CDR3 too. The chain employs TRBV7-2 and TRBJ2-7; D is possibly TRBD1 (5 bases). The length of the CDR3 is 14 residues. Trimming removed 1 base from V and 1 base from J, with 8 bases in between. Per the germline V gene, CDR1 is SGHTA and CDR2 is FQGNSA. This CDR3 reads CASSLVQGSYEQYF. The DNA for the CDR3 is TGTGCCAGCAGCTTAGTTCAGGGTTCCTACGAGCAGTACTTC.

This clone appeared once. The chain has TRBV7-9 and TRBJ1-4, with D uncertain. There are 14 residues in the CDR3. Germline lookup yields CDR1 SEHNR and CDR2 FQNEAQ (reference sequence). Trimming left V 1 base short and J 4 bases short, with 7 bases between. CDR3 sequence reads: CASSLVMINEKLFF. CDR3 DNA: TGTGCCAGCAGCTTAGTGATGATTAATGAAAAACTGTTTTTT.

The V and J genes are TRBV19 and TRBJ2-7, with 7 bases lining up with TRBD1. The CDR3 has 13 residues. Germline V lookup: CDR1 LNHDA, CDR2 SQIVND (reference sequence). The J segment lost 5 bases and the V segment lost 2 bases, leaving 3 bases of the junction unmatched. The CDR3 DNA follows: TGTGCCAGTAGTATAAGGGGGCCCGACGAGCAGTACTTC. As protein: CASSIRGPDEQYF.

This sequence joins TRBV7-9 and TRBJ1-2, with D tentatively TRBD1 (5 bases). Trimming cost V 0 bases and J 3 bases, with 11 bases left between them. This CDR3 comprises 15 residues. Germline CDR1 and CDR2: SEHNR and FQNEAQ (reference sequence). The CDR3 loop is CASSLAGATHYGYTF. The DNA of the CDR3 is TGTGCCAGCAGCTTAGCAGGGGCGACCCACTATGGCTACACCTTC.

Written as DNA, the CDR3 is TGCGCCAGCAGCCAAGCCGGGGCCTATAATTCACCCCTCCACTTT. Encoded protein: CASSQAGAYNSPLHF. The V gene is TRBV4-1, the J gene TRBJ1-6; D is ambiguous. V shed 1 base and J shed 2 bases, with 6 bases lying between them. The CDR3 sequence is 15 residues long. Germline V gives CDR1 MGHRA, CDR2 YSYEKL.

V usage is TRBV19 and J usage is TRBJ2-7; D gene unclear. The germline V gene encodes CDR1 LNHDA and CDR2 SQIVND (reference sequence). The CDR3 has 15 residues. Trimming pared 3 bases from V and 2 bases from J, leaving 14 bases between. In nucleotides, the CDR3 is TGTGCCAGTAGTATGGTAGTCGTAGGCGCCTACGAGCAGTACTTC. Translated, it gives CASSMVVVGAYEQYF.

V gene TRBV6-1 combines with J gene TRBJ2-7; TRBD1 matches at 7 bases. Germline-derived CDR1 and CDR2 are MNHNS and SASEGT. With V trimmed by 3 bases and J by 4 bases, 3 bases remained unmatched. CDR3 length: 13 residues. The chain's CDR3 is CASSDRGIYEQYF. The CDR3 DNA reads TGTGCCAGCAGTGACAGGGGGATTTACGAGCAGTACTTC.

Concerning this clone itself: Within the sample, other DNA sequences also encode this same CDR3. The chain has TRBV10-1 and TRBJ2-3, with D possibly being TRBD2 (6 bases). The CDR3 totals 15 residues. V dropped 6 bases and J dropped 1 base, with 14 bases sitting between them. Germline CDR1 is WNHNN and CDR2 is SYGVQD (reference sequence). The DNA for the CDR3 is TGCGCCAGCAGCGATAGCGGTAGGGGCACAGATACGCAGTATTTT. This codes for CASSDSGRGTDTQYF.

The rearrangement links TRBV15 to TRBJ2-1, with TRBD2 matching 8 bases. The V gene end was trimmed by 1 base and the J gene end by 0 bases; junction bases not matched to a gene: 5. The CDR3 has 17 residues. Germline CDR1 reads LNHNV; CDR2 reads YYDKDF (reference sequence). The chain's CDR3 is CATSRGVSGASYNEQFF. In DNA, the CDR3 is TGTGCCACCAGCAGAGGAGTTAGCGGGGCCTCCTACAATGAGCAGTTCTTC.

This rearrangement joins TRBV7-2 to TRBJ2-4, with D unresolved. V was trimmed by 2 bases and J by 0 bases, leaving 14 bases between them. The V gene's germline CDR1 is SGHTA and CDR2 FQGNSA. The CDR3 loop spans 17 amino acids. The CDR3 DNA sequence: TGTGCCAGCAGCTTATCCATCACTGGGGAAGCCAAAAACATTCAGTACTTC. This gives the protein CASSLSITGEAKNIQYF.

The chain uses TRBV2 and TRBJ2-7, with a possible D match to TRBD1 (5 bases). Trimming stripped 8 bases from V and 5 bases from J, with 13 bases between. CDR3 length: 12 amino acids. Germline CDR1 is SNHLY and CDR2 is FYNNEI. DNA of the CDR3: TGTGCCAGCGACAGCCTGGCGAACGAGCAGTACTTC. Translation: CASDSLANEQYF.

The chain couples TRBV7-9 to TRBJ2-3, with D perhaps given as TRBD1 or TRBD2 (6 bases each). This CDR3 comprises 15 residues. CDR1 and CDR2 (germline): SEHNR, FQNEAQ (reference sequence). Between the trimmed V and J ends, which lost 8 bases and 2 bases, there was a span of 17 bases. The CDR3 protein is CASSPGGTSTDTQYF. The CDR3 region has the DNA TGTGCCAGCTCCCCCGGGGGCACTTCCACAGATACGCAGTATTTT.

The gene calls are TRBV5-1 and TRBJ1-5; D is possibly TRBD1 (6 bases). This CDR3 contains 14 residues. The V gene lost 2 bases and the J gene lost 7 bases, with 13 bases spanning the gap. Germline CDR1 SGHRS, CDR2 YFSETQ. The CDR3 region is CASSFGQSGQPQHF. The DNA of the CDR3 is TGCGCCAGCAGCTTCGGACAGTCCGGACAGCCCCAGCATTTT.